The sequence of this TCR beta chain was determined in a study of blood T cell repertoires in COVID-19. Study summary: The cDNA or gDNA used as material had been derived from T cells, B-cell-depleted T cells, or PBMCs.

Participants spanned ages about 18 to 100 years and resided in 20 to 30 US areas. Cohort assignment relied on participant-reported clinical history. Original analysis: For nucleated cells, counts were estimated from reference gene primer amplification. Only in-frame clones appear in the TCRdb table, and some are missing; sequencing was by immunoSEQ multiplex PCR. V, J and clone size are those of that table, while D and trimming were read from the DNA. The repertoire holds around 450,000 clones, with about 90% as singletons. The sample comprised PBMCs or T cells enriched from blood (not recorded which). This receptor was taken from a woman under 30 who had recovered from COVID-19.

In DNA form, the CDR3 reads TGCGCCAGCAGTTATCAAGATGGGAGATATGGCTACACCTTC. Translated, it gives CASSYQDGRYGYTF. V is TRBV5-1 and J is TRBJ1-2; D is undetermined. The CDR3 totals 14 residues. Germline-derived CDR1 and CDR2 are SGHRS and YFSETQ. V was clipped by 5 bases and J by 5 bases, with 16 bases between them.